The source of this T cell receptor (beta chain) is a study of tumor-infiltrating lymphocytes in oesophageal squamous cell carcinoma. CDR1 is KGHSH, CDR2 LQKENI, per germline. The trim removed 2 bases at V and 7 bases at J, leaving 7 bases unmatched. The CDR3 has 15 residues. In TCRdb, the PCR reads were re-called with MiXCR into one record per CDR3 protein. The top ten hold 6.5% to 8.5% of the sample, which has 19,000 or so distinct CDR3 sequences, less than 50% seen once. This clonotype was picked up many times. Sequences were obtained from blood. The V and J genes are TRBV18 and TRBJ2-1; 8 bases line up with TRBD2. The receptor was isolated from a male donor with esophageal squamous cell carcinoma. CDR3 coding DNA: TGTGCCAGCTCACCATACGTGACTAGCGAGAATGAGCAGTTCTTC. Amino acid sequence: CASSPYVTSENEQFF.